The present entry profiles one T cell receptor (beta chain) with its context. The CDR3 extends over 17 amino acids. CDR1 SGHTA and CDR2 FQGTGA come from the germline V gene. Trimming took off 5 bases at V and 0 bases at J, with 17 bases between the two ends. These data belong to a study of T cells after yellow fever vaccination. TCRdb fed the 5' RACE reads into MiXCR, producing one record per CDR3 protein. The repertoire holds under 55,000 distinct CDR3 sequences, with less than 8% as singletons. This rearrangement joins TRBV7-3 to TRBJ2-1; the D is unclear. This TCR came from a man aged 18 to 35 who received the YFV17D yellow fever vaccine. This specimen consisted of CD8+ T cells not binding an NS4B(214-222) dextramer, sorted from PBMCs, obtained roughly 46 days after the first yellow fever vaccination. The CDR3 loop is CASSLYGLPSSYNEQFF. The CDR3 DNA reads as TGTGCCAGCAGCCTCTACGGCCTCCCGAGCTCCTACAATGAGCAGTTCTTC.